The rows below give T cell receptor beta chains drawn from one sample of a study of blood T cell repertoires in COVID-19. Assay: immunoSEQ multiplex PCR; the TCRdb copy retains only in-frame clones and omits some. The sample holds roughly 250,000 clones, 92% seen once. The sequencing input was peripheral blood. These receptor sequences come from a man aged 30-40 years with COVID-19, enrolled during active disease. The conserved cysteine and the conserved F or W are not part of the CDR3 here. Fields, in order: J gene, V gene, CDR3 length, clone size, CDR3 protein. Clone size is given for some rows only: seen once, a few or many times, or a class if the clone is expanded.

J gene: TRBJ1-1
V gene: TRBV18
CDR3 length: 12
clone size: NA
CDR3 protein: ASSPGQGYTEAF

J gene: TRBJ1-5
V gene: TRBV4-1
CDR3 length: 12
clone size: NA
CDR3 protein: ASSQEGRNRPQH

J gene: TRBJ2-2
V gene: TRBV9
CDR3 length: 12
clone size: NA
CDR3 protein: ASSDGTPRGELF

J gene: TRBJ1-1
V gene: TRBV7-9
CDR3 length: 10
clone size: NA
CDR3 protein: ASSFRSTEAF

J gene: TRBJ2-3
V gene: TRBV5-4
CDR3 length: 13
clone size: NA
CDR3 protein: ASSGAVGGLDTQY

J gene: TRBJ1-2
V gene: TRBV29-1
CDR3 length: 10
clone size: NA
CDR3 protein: SVVRGRSGYT

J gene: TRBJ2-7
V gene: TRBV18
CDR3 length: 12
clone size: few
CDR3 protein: ASSPGLAGYEQY

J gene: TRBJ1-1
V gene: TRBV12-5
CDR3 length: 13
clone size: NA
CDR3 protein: ASGSDKGARTEAF

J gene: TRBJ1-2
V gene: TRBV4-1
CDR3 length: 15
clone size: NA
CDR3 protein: ASSQDLSGGSWYGYT

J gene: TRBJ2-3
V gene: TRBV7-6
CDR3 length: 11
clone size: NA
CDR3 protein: ASSLGDLDTQY